This TCR beta chain was sequenced during a study of immune cell composition in non-small cell lung cancer. As for the study in general: Histologic subtype was mainly adenocarcinoma or squamous cell carcinoma.

Template was genomic DNA from frozen, unsorted single-cell suspensions. Study-wide results and limits: Adenocarcinomas with higher top tumour-associated clone frequency had more reactive TILs. Around 80% of squamous and about 31% of adenocarcinoma cases had tumour-associated clones >0.5%.

The data were produced by immunoSEQ multiplex PCR, yet TCRdb's version contains in-frame clones alone and is incomplete. Counted here are around 1,000 clones, around 82% occurring once; the ten biggest clones make up 5.6%. A note on this clone: The antigen remains unidentified.

With 6 bases clipped from V and 5 bases from J, the junction kept 14 bases outside the gene matches. The V gene's germline CDR1 is MDHEN and CDR2 SYDVKM. The CDR3 spans 16 residues. Specimen: lung tumor tissue. J is TRBJ2-5 and V is TRBV28; 8 positions agree with TRBD1. This sequence originates from a human donor with non-small cell lung cancer. In DNA form, the CDR3 reads TGTGCCAGCAGCCCTTCACGACAGGGGACGGGGGAGACCCAGTACTTC. As protein: CASSPSRQGTGETQYF.